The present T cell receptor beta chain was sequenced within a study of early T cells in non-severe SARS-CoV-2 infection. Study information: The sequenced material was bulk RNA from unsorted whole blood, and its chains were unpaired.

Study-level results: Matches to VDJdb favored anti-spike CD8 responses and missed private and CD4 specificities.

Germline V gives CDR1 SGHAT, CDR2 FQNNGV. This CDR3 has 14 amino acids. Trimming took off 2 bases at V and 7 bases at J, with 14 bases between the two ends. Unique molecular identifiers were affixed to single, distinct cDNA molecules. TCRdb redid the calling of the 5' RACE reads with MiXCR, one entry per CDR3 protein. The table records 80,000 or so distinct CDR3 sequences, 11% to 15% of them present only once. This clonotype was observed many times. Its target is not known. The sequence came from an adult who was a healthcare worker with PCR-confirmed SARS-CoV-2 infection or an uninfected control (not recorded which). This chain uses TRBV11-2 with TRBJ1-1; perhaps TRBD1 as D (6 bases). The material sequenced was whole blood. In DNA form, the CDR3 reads TGTGCCAGCAGCTTATTTGGGGGGCGCGATGAAGCTTTCTTT. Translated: CASSLFGGRDEAFF.